This TCR beta chain was identified in a study of blood T cells in healthy people across ages. Germline trimming cut 3 bases from V and 4 bases from J; bases unmatched to any gene: 9. Per germline, CDR1 MGHRA and CDR2 YSYEKL. This CDR3 is 16 amino acids long. Points on this clonotype: Its target is not known.

Study-level results: Not knowing donor CMV status may have confounded expanded clonotype changes. Roughly linear age-related decline in beta diversity appeared, significant by age roughly 40.

Using a J-beta primer mix together with a sample-barcoded 5' primer, a second PCR was run for about 7 to 12 cycles. Each cDNA was tagged by a template-switch adaptor containing 12 random nucleotides. TCRdb processed the 5' RACE reads anew with MiXCR; each CDR3 protein has one entry. Here the sample spans about 690,000 distinct CDR3 sequences, around 41% being singletons. Sequencing input: blood. The source is an elderly man in good health. This sequence joins TRBV4-1 and TRBJ2-1; TRBD2 matches at 7 bases. This CDR3 reads CASSHPGRGGYNEQFF. The CDR3 bases are TGCGCCAGCAGCCACCCCGGGCGGGGAGGGTACAATGAGCAGTTCTTC.